This TCR beta chain was found in a study of tumor-infiltrating lymphocytes in oesophageal squamous cell carcinoma. Concerning this clonotype itself: A junction end diverges from the germline sequence, so it may reflect a read error.

This CDR3 has 13 amino acids. Germline-derived CDR1 and CDR2 are SSHAT and FNYEAQ (reference sequence). One entry per CDR3 protein, called by TCRdb with MiXCR from the PCR reads. The data show 13,000 or so distinct CDR3 sequences, 55% to 70% seen once. The sequenced material came from esophageal tumor tissue. The source of this sequence is a female donor with esophageal squamous cell carcinoma. The V gene is TRBV7-7, the J gene TRBJ2-1; D is tentatively TRBD1 or TRBD2 (5 bases each). The CDR3 DNA follows: TGTGCTAGCAGCCTTGGGCGAGGGGATGAGCAGTTCTTC. Translating it yields CASSLGRGDEQFF.